This passage covers 25 T cell receptor beta chains from one sample sequenced in a study of lymphopenia after photon versus proton radiotherapy. Data came from immunoSEQ multiplex PCR; TCRdb stores just in-frame clones and leaves some out. This table has tens of thousands of clones, approximately 90% appearing once. The material sequenced was peripheral blood, taken from a patient treated with photon-based radiotherapy. Receptors were obtained from a man aged 55 to 70 with cholangiocarcinoma.

This clone came up once. The V call is TRBV4-2, the J call TRBJ2-2, with no clear D. Trimming left V 4 bases short and J 2 bases short, with 14 bases between. Germline CDR1 reads LGHNA; CDR2 reads YNFKEQ. This CDR3 has 16 amino acids. This CDR3 is CASSRPRAENTGELFF. The CDR3 DNA is TGTGCCAGCAGCCGCCCCCGGGCGGAAAACACCGGGGAGCTGTTTTTT.

The chain couples TRBV14 to TRBJ2-1; D tentatively reads TRBD1 or TRBD2 (7 bases each). This CDR3 has 17 amino acids. Trimming cost V 0 bases and J 3 bases, with 15 bases left between them. Germline V gene lookup returns CDR1 SGHDN and CDR2 FVKESK. The CDR3 region has the DNA TGTGCCAGCAGCCAAGAGGGGGGGACAGTGATCTACAATGAGCAGTTCTTC. Protein product: CASSQEGGTVIYNEQFF.

The V call is TRBV5-1, the J call TRBJ2-3; a possible D gene is TRBD2 (6 bases). V was clipped by 4 bases and J by 1 base, with 10 bases between them. CDR3 length equals 14 residues. CDR1 and CDR2 (germline): SGHRS, YFSETQ. CDR3 region: CASSTSSGTDTQYF. The DNA of the CDR3 is TGCGCCAGCAGCACCTCTAGCGGCACAGATACGCAGTATTTT.

CDR3 region: CASSLRRTDTQYF. CDR3 coding DNA: TGTGCCAGCAGTTTACGACGCACAGATACGCAGTATTTT. The genes are TRBV27 and TRBJ2-3; D not resolved. Germline loops: CDR1 MNHEY, CDR2 SMNVEV (reference sequence). Trimming took 2 bases from V and 1 from J, leaving 4 bases between them. The CDR3 sequence is 13 residues long.

The chain links TRBV28 to TRBJ2-5; 9 bases line up with TRBD1. Per the germline V gene, CDR1 is MDHEN and CDR2 is SYDVKM. The trim removed 6 bases at V and 5 bases at J, leaving 7 bases unmatched. The CDR3 runs 14 residues. CDR3 residues: CASRTGGWGETQYF. CDR3 DNA: TGTGCCAGCAGAACAGGGGGCTGGGGGGAGACCCAGTACTTC.

This chain connects TRBV7-6 to TRBJ2-5; D unclear. Looked up from germline, CDR1 is SGHVS and CDR2 is FNYEAQ. Trimming left V 5 bases short and J 2 bases short, with 18 bases between. The CDR3 extends over 16 amino acids. The CDR3 loop is CASSLSGGLPQETQYF. CDR3 nucleotide sequence: TGTGCCAGCAGCCTGAGTGGTGGGCTTCCTCAAGAGACCCAGTACTTC.

The chain employs TRBV28 and TRBJ2-1, with TRBD2 identical over 8 bases. CDR1 is MDHEN, CDR2 SYDVKM, per germline. The V gene end was trimmed by 4 bases and the J gene end by 8 bases; junction bases not matched to a gene: 7. The CDR3 sequence is 14 residues long. The CDR3 bases are TGTGCCAGCAGTTACGCCGGGACTAGTGATGAGCAGTTCTTC. It translates to CASSYAGTSDEQFF.

The chain has TRBV7-2 and TRBJ2-3, with TRBD2 matching 12 bases. V dropped 1 base and J dropped 4; count of bases not matched to a gene: 6. The CDR3 totals 17 residues. Germline CDR1 and CDR2: SGHTA and FQGNSA. The CDR3 here is CASSLDWLAGGADTQYF. In DNA form, the CDR3 reads TGTGCCAGCAGCTTAGATTGGCTAGCGGGAGGGGCAGATACGCAGTATTTT.

CDR3 loop: CASSLDVFVQETQYF. The CDR3 DNA is TGCGCCAGCAGCTTGGATGTGTTCGTCCAAGAGACCCAGTACTTC. The rearrangement uses TRBV5-1 and TRBJ2-5; D is uncertain. This CDR3 region has 15 residues. V was pared by 0 bases and J by 1 base, with 10 bases between. Germline CDR1 SGHRS, CDR2 YFSETQ.

J is TRBJ1-5 and V is TRBV5-8; D might be TRBD1 (5 bases). In germline, CDR1 is SGHTS, CDR2 YDEGEE. The CDR3 is made up of 15 amino acids. The V gene lost 2 bases and the J gene lost 3 bases, with 12 bases spanning the gap. The CDR3, as DNA: TGTGCCAGCAGCTTAACAGGATCTTTCAATCAGCCCCAGCATTTT. Protein sequence: CASSLTGSFNQPQHF.

The V and J genes are TRBV7-8 and TRBJ1-4; no clear D. The CDR3 consists of 12 residues. Germline assignment: CDR1 SGHVS and CDR2 FQNEAQ. The V gene lost 1 base and the J gene lost 10 bases, with 7 bases spanning the gap. The CDR3 bases are TGTGCCAGCAGCTTAGGAATGGGAAAACTGTTTTTT. Its protein is CASSLGMGKLFF.

DNA for the CDR3: TGCGCCAGCAGCCCCAGTATCCGTCAGGGGGGGACCCAGTACTTC. It yields the protein CASSPSIRQGGTQYF. V is TRBV5-1 and J is TRBJ2-5; possibly TRBD1 for D (7 bases). V lost 4 bases, J lost 7 bases, and 20 bases lay in between. CDR1 SGHRS and CDR2 YFSETQ come from the germline V gene. The CDR3 is 15 residues long. Variable domain in full (rest from reference TRBV5-1 and TRBJ2-5): KAGVTQTPRYLIKTRGQQVTLSCSPISGHRSVSWYQQTPGQGLQFLFEYFSETQRNKGNFPGRFSGRQFSNSRSEMNVSTLELGDSALYLCASSPSIRQGGTQYFGPGTRLLVL.

This chain connects TRBV4-1 to TRBJ2-7; 10 nucleotides align to TRBD1. V was clipped by 0 bases and J by 0 bases; unmatched bases: 5. The CDR3 is 17 residues long. Germline assignment: CDR1 MGHRA and CDR2 YSYEKL. CDR3 nucleotides: TGCGCCAGCAGCCAAGATTGGGGACAGGGGAGCTCCTACGAGCAGTACTTC. Encoded protein: CASSQDWGQGSSYEQYF.

The rearrangement uses TRBV10-3 and TRBJ2-7, with TRBD1 as a possible D gene (6 bases). The CDR3 has 14 amino acids. From germline, CDR1 is ENHRY and CDR2 SYGVKD. Trimming took 2 bases from V and 4 from J, leaving 12 bases between them. The CDR3 loop reads CAISEVRDTYEQYF. The CDR3 nucleotides are TGTGCCATCAGTGAGGTCCGGGACACTTACGAGCAGTACTTC.

The chain has TRBV5-5 and TRBJ1-6; 9 bases line up with TRBD1. There are 13 residues in the CDR3. In germline, CDR1 is SGHKS, CDR2 YYEKEE (reference sequence). After removal of 3 bases from V and 8 bases from J, the junction contained 0 bases not matched to a gene. Here the CDR3 DNA reads TGTGCCAGCAGCTGGGACAGGGATTCACCCCTCCACTTT. It yields the protein CASSWDRDSPLHF. Based on the CDR3 plus reference TRBV5-5 and TRBJ1-6, the full variable domain is DAGVTQSPTHLIKTRGQQVTLRCSPISGHKSVSWYQQVLGQGPQFIFQYYEKEERGRGNFPDRFSARQFPNYSSELNVNALLLGDSALYLCASSWDRDSPLHFGNGTRLTVT.

The chain is built from TRBV9 and TRBJ2-7; D is possibly TRBD1 (6 bases). Deletions cut 2 bases from V and 0 bases from J, with 15 bases between. Germline assignment: CDR1 SGDLS and CDR2 YYNGEE. The CDR3 consists of 16 residues. CDR3 coding DNA: TGTGCCAGCAGCGTGGGCGTGGGACAAAGCTCCTACGAGCAGTACTTC. It specifies CASSVGVGQSSYEQYF.

The genes are TRBV19 and TRBJ1-1; no reliable D call. This CDR3 is 12 amino acids long. The germline CDR1 and CDR2 sequences are LNHDA and SQIVND (reference sequence). Deletions cut 5 bases from V and 6 bases from J, with 10 bases between. CDR3 sequence: CASSWSGAEAFF. As DNA, the CDR3 is TGTGCCAGTAGTTGGTCGGGAGCTGAAGCTTTCTTT. Full variable domain (outside the CDR3, taken from reference TRBV19 and TRBJ1-1): DGGITQSPKYLFRKEGQNVTLSCEQNLNHDAMYWYRQDPGQGLRLIYYSQIVNDFQKGDIAEGYSVSREKKESFPLTVTSAQKNPTAFYLCASSWSGAEAFFGQGTRLTVV.

The V gene is TRBV5-1, the J gene TRBJ2-1, with D perhaps TRBD1 or TRBD2 (5 bases each). The CDR3 totals 15 residues. The germline gives CDR1 SGHRS, CDR2 YFSETQ. V was trimmed by 2 bases and J by 0 bases, leaving 9 bases between them. CDR3: CASSFLGVSYNEQFF. CDR3 bases: TGCGCCAGCAGCTTTCTGGGGGTCTCCTACAATGAGCAGTTCTTC.

The chain recombines TRBV10-3 with TRBJ2-2; D is ambiguous. V lost 2 bases, J lost 6 bases, and 10 bases lay in between. Germline V CDR1 and CDR2: ENHRY, SYGVKD. This CDR3 is built from 14 residues. CDR3 bases: TGTGCCATCAGTGAGCCCATATCCTCCGGGGAGCTGTTTTTT. Translation gives CAISEPISSGELFF.

The chain has TRBV6-1 and TRBJ2-7; D possibly uses TRBD1 or TRBD2 (5 bases each). V lost 1 base and J lost 4, with 14 bases in between. This CDR3 spans 15 amino acids. Germline-derived CDR1 and CDR2 are MNHNS and SASEGT. The DNA of the CDR3 is TGTGCCAGCAGTGAAGATCGGGGTGAGGGGTACGAGCAGTACTTC. Protein: CASSEDRGEGYEQYF.

This chain joins TRBV4-3 and TRBJ1-4; D is unclear. The CDR3 is made up of 17 amino acids. Trimming cost V 0 bases and J 7 bases, with 18 bases left between them. Germline lookup yields CDR1 LGHNA and CDR2 YSLEER. CDR3 protein: CASSQDGKKNRAEKLFF. CDR3 sequence (DNA): TGCGCCAGCAGCCAAGACGGTAAGAAGAACCGGGCTGAAAAACTGTTTTTT.

The chain joins TRBV2 to TRBJ1-4; D possibly corresponds to TRBD1 (6 bases). Germline lookup yields CDR1 SNHLY and CDR2 FYNNEI. The CDR3 covers 14 residues. Trimming removed 4 bases at V and 0 bases at J, with 6 bases between. Written as DNA, the CDR3 is TGTGCCAGCAGTGGACAGGCAACTAATGAAAAACTGTTTTTT. It codes for CASSGQATNEKLFF.

The V call is TRBV6-1, the J call TRBJ2-7; TRBD1 matches 7 bases. The CDR3 loop spans 14 amino acids. J lost 4 bases, V lost 2 bases, and 5 bases had no gene match. Per germline, CDR1 MNHNS and CDR2 SASEGT. The DNA for the CDR3 is TGTGCCAGCAGTGAAAGGGGGCGCGGGTACGAGCAGTACTTC. Amino acid sequence: CASSERGRGYEQYF.

This chain connects TRBV18 to TRBJ1-1; unclear D gene. V lost 4 bases, J lost 5 bases, and 14 bases lay in between. CDR3 length equals 14 residues. Germline CDR1 reads KGHSH; CDR2 reads LQKENI. CDR3 protein: CASSQNPLTTEAFF. In nucleotides, the CDR3 is TGTGCCAGCTCACAAAATCCCTTGACGACTGAAGCTTTCTTT.

The V call is TRBV28, the J call TRBJ2-1; D may be TRBD2 (6 bases). Germline-derived CDR1 and CDR2 are MDHEN and SYDVKM. CDR3 length equals 16 residues. Trimming removed 1 base at V and 4 bases at J, with 14 bases between. The CDR3 spells CASSLYLGGGYNEQFF. CDR3 sequence (DNA): TGTGCCAGCAGTTTATACTTGGGGGGTGGGTACAATGAGCAGTTCTTC.